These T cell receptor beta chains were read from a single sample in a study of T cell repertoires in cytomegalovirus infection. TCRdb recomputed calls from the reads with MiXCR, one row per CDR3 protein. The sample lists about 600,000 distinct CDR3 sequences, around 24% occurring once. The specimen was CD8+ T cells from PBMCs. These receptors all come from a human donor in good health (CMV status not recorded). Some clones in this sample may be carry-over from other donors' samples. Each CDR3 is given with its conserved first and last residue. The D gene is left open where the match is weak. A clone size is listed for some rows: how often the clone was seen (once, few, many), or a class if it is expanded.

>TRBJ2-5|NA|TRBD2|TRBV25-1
CASMRRGGQETQYF
TGTGCCAGCATGAGGCGGGGGGGACAAGAGACCCAGTACTTC
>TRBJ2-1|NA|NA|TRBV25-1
CASSGGADNEQFF
TGTGCCAGCAGCGGGGGAGCGGACAATGAGCAGTTCTTC
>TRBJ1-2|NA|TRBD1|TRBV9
CASSGDRMHYGYTF
TGTGCCAGCAGCGGGGACAGAATGCACTATGGCTACACCTTC
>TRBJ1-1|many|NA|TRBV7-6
CASGIGQNQSNTEAFF
TGTGCCAGCGGCATCGGACAGAATCAATCGAACACTGAAGCTTTCTTT
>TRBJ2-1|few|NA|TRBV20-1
CSARESAGRGYNEQFF
TGCAGTGCTAGAGAATCAGCAGGGAGAGGTTACAATGAGCAGTTCTTC
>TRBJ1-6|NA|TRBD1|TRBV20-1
CSARSIKPGQRGGNSPLHF
TGCAGTGCTAGAAGTATCAAACCGGGACAGAGGGGAGGTAATTCACCCCTCCACTTT
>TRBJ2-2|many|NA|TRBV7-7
CALGAPDGELFF
TGTGCCCTAGGGGCCCCGGACGGGGAGCTGTTTTTT
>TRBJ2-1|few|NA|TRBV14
CASSQDKLAEQFF
TGTGCCAGCAGCCAAGATAAGCTAGCTGAGCAGTTCTTC
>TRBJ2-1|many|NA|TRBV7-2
CASSLMDRPYNEQFF
TGTGCCAGCAGCTTAATGGACCGACCATACAATGAGCAGTTCTTC
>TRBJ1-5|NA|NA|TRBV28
CASSFTTDRFNGNQPQHF
TGTGCCAGCAGTTTTACCACAGACAGATTTAATGGCAATCAGCCCCAGCATTTT
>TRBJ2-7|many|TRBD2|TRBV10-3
CAIRGLANEQYF
TGTGCCATCAGGGGACTAGCCAACGAGCAGTACTTC
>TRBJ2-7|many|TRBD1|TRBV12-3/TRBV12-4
CASRGGRTGGLYEQYF
TGTGCCAGCAGGGGAGGTAGGACAGGGGGACTCTACGAGCAGTACTTC
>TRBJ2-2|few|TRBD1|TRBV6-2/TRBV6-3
CASSRDSGLNTGELFF
TGTGCCAGCAGTAGGGACAGTGGTTTGAACACCGGGGAGCTGTTTTTT
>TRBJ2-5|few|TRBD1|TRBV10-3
CAIGSQGAGLTQETQYF
TGTGCCATCGGATCCCAGGGGGCTGGTCTAACTCAAGAGACCCAGTACTTC
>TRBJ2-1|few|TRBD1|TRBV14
CASSQVNDRGPWEQFF
TGTGCCAGCAGCCAAGTTAACGACAGGGGGCCGTGGGAGCAGTTCTTC
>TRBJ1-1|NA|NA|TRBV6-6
CASNPGGHTEAFF
TGTGCCAGCAACCCCGGGGGCCACACTGAAGCTTTCTTT
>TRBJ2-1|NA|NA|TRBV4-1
CASSQSSARSGGGSSYNEQFF
TGCGCCAGCAGCCAAAGTAGTGCTCGCTCCGGAGGGGGGAGCTCCTACAATGAGCAGTTCTTC
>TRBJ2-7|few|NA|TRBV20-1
CSAELTNYEQYF
TGCAGTGCAGAGCTCACCAACTACGAGCAGTACTTC
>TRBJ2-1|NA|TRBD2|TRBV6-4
CASSAGLGVGVRNEQFF
TGTGCCAGCAGCGCGGGACTAGGCGTCGGGGTAAGGAATGAGCAGTTCTTC
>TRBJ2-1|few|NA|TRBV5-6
CASSSNYFEQFF
TGTGCCAGCAGCTCCAACTACTTTGAGCAGTTCTTC
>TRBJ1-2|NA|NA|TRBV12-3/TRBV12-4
CASFLDDYTF
TGTGCCAGCTTTTTAGATGACTACACCTTC
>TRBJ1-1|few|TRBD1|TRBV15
CATNPGTGGRNTEAFF
TGTGCTACTAACCCGGGGACAGGGGGCCGGAACACTGAAGCTTTCTTT
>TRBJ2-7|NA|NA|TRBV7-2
CASSLALRPYEQYF
TGTGCCAGCAGCTTAGCCTTGAGGCCCTACGAGCAGTACTTC
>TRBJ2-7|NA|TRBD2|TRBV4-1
CASSQDRLAGGYEQYF
TGCGCCAGCAGCCAAGATCGGCTAGCGGGGGGTTACGAGCAGTACTTC
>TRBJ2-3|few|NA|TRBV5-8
CASSLNGGLPDTQYF
TGTGCCAGCAGCTTGAATGGGGGGCTGCCAGATACGCAGTATTTT
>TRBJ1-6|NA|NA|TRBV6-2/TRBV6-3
CASSTPDREAHSPLHF
TGTGCCAGCAGTACCCCCGACAGAGAGGCACATTCACCCCTCCACTTT
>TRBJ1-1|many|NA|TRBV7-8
CASSLSGDIRIMNTEAFF
TGTGCCAGCAGCTTATCGGGGGACATAAGAATTATGAACACTGAAGCTTTCTTT
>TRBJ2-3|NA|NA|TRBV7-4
CASSLGGGGEDTQYF
TGTGCCAGCAGCTTAGGGGGAGGAGGAGAAGATACGCAGTATTTT
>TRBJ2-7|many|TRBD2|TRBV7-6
CASSPLAGGSYEQYF
TGTGCCAGCAGCCCGCTAGCGGGGGGATCCTACGAGCAGTACTTC
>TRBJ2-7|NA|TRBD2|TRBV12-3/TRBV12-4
CASRERGAAYEQYF
TGTGCCAGCAGGGAGCGGGGGGCCGCGTACGAGCAGTACTTC
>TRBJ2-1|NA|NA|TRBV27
CASSFPGINEQFF
TGTGCCAGCAGTTTCCCGGGGATCAATGAGCAGTTCTTC
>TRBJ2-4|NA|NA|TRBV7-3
CASSTRAAEAKNIQYF
TGTGCCAGCAGCACCCGGGCCGCCGAAGCCAAAAACATTCAGTACTTC
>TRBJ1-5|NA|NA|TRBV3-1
CASSRSGRPDQPQHF
TGTGCCAGCAGCCGGTCGGGACGGCCCGATCAGCCCCAGCATTTT
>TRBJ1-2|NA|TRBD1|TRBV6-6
CASSSWTGGGYGYTF
TGTGCCAGCAGTTCGTGGACAGGGGGCGGCTATGGCTACACCTTC
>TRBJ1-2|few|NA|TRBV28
CASRYFRRGGDGYTF
TGTGCCAGCCGTTACTTTAGGAGGGGAGGCGATGGCTACACCTTC
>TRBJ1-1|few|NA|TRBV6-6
CASSPSPGAGAFF
TGTGCCAGCAGTCCTTCCCCGGGAGCTGGGGCTTTCTTT
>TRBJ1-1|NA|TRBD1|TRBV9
CASSATGRETEAFF
TGTGCCAGCAGCGCGACAGGGAGGGAAACTGAAGCTTTCTTT
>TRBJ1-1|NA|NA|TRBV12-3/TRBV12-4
CASSLKWQGRLNTEAFF
TGTGCCAGCAGTTTAAAGTGGCAGGGGCGGCTGAACACTGAAGCTTTCTTT
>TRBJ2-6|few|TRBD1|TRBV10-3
CAISEPGGSGANVLTF
TGTGCCATCAGTGAGCCAGGGGGCTCTGGGGCCAACGTCCTGACTTTC
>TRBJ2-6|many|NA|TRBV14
CASSQDRRCQGTGANVLTF
TGTGCCAGCAGCCAAGATAGAAGATGTCAGGGGACTGGGGCCAACGTCCTGACTTTC
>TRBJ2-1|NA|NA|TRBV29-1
CSVGRVHNEQFF
TGCAGCGTTGGTCGGGTCCACAATGAGCAGTTCTTC
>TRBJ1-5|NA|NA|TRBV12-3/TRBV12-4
CASSLTLINQPQHF
TGTGCCAGCAGTCTGACACTAATAAATCAGCCCCAGCATTTT
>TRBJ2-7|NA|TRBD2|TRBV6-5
CASTAGGIYEQYF
TGTGCCAGCACCGCGGGGGGCATCTACGAGCAGTACTTC
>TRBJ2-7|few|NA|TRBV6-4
CASSDSHEQYF
TGTGCCAGCAGTGACTCCCACGAGCAGTACTTC
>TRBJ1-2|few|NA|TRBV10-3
CAISEPLQGNYGYTF
TGTGCCATCAGTGAGCCGCTACAGGGTAACTATGGCTACACCTTC
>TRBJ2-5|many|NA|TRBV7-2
CASSLSGGIQETQYF
TGTGCCAGCAGCTTATCTGGCGGGATTCAAGAGACCCAGTACTTC